This T cell receptor (beta chain) was identified during a study of Ad26.COV2.S vaccination and SARS-CoV-2 variants. Study-level background: The study gave Ad26.COV2.S intramuscularly, once or twice 56 days apart.

Noted treatment: some 20 received Ad26.COV2.S at low or high dose, single or two shots; 5 received placebo; per-sample allocation not given. Samples came from day 63 after the first vaccine or placebo injection. Profiled with immunoSEQ multiplex PCR; TCRdb holds only in-frame clones, not every one. The sample carries hundreds of thousands of clones, about nine tenths recorded once. Per the germline V gene, CDR1 is SEHNR and CDR2 is FQNEAQ (reference sequence). Germline trimming cut 5 bases from V and 6 bases from J; bases unmatched to any gene: 10. The CDR3 totals 16 residues. The sequence was collected from a person between 18 and 65 years old who received the Ad26.COV2.S COVID-19 vaccine or a placebo. The chain joins TRBV7-9 to TRBJ2-2, with 9 bases matching TRBD1. Sequences were derived from peripheral blood, sampled in a trial of Ad26.COV2.S vaccine versus placebo. The CDR3 nucleotides are TGTGCCAGCAGCCCCCCCTCTACAGGGGGCCCCGGGGAGCTGTTTTTT. Translation: CASSPPSTGGPGELFF.